The clone carrying this T cell receptor (beta chain) was picked up a small number of times. Its antigen is as yet unknown. These data come from a study of metastatic and nonmetastatic thyroid tumors. V lost 5 bases, J lost 1 base, and 5 bases stayed unmatched. The CDR3 is made up of 15 amino acids. Every patient was untreated before thyroid surgery. Study-wide findings and caveats: It was reported that TCR beta diversity was significantly higher in malignant thyroid tumors than benign nodules, in blood and tumor.

TCRdb re-clonotyped the PCR reads through MiXCR. The profile shows around 20,000 clones, about a third of them singletons. The sequencing sample was made of tumor tissue. The receptor's source is a female donor with papillary thyroid cancer or a benign thyroid nodule (not recorded which). Some clones in this sample may be carry-over from other donors' samples. V gene TRBV12-3 or TRBV12-4 combines with J gene TRBJ2-3; 8 bases are shared with TRBD2. The CDR3 sequence: CASSDSGVGTDTQYF. The CDR3, as DNA: TGTGCCAGCAGTGATAGCGGGGTGGGCACAGATACGCAGTATTTT.